This is a list of T cell receptor beta chains from one sample in a study of blood T cell repertoires in COVID-19. Measured with immunoSEQ multiplex PCR; TCRdb has only the in-frame clones, and not every one. The sample holds 200,000 to 300,000 clones, approximately 86% seen once. Sequencing used peripheral blood. The origin of the receptors is a man in his thirties or forties with active or convalescent COVID-19. The CDR3 runs from the conserved cysteine through the conserved F or W.

v_call cdr3_aa
TRBV7-2 CASSLPRGGLYF
TRBV6-2/TRBV6-3 CASSYPQTYNEQFF
TRBV7-2 CASSLVGTGNGDTQYF
TRBV5-6 CASSLGLAGINEQFF
TRBV7-9 CASSEASGENNEQFF
TRBV3-1/TRBV3-2 CASSQGRGRNTIYF
TRBV6-1 CASSEAGHQASHEQYF
TRBV3-1/TRBV3-2 CASSQDRGRLMNTEAFF
TRBV5-6 CASTRRLTNYGYTF
TRBV5-1 CASSLSGTGLSDEQFF
TRBV6-5 CASSFSSPGTGVEQYF
TRBV5-1 CASSSGEITDTQYF
TRBV4-2 CASSHGQGANQPQHF
TRBV27 CASSSQRGGPEAFF
TRBV4-1 CASSRFTGADYAFF
TRBV5-1 CASSLQGENRYTF
TRBV13 CASSTEGLAGIEQYF
TRBV9 CASSSGGSTGTEAFF
TRBV5-1 CASSLRQGVTEAFF
TRBV7-9 CASSLGRGVDEQYF
TRBV12-3/TRBV12-4 CASTGDRGDGFF
TRBV4-1 CASSQGQGSSGANVLTF
TRBV18 CASSATSTDTQYF
TRBV7-9 CASSFGQGNTGELFF
TRBV19 CASNRVENSNQPQHF